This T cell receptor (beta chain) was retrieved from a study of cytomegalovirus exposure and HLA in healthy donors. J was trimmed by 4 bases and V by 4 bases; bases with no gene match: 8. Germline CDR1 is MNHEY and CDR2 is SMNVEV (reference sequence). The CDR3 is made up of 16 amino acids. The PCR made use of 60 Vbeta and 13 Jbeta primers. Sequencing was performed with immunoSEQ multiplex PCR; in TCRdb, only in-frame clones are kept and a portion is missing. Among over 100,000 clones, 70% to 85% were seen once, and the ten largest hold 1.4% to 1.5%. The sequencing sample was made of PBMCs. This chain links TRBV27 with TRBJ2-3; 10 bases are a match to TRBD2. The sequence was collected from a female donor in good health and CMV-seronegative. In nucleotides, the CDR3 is TGTGCCAGCAGTTCCTGGGGGCTAGCGGGAGCAGATACGCAGTATTTT. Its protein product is CASSSWGLAGADTQYF.